This T cell receptor beta chain was sequenced in a study of cytomegalovirus exposure and HLA in healthy donors. As for the study in general: The 100 to 150 validation repertoires matched the roughly 700 first-cohort repertoires in platform, a later analysis reported. Overall study findings and caveats: Researchers catalogued 150 or so TCR beta chains as cytomegalovirus-associated.

Assay used: immunoSEQ multiplex PCR; TCRdb lists only in-frame clones, some missing. Among roughly 200,000 clones, around nine tenths were seen once, and the ten largest hold more than 5.5%. V lost 3 bases, J lost 8 bases, and 14 bases lay in between. CDR3 length: 14 residues. Germline CDR1 reads MDHEN; CDR2 reads SYDVKM. With regard to this clone: Antigen: not known.

Sequencing was performed on PBMCs. This chain links TRBV28 with TRBJ2-4; D may be TRBD1 (6 bases). This clonotype was sampled from a young man in good health and CMV-seropositive. The CDR3 DNA sequence: TGTGCCAGCAGTTTGTTGCTAGAGGGGGACATTCAGTACTTC. Amino acid sequence: CASSLLLEGDIQYF.